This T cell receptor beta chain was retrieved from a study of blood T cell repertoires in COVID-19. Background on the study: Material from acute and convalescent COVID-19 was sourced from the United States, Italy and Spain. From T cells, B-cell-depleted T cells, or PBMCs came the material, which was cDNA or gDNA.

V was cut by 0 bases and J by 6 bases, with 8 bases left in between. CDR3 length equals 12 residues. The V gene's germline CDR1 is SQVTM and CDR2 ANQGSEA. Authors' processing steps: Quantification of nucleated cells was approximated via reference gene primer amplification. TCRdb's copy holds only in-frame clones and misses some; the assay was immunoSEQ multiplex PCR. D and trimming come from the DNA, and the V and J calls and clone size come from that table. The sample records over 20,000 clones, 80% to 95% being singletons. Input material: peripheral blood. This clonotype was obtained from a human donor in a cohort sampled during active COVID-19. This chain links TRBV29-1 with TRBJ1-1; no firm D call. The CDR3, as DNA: TGCAGCGTTGAAGAGGGTGGGCCTGAAGCTTTCTTT. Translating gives CSVEEGGPEAFF.